These 11 T cell receptor beta chains were all obtained from the same sample, sequenced in a study of cytomegalovirus exposure and HLA in healthy donors. Primers for the PCR totalled 60 Vbeta and 13 Jbeta. The data were produced by immunoSEQ multiplex PCR, yet TCRdb's version contains in-frame clones alone and is incomplete. This sample's clone table lists fewer than 40,000 clones. Sequencing was done on a sample of PBMCs. The origin of the receptors is a woman aged 40 to 50 in good health and CMV-seropositive.

J is TRBJ2-2 and V is TRBV4-3, with D possibly matching TRBD1 (6 bases). The CDR3 spans 14 residues. V shed 4 bases and J shed 6 bases, with 12 bases lying between them. Germline V CDR1 and CDR2: LGHNA, YSLEER. As DNA, the CDR3 is TGCGCCAGCAGCCCCGAAGGGGGTCCCGGGGAGCTGTTTTTT. Amino acid sequence: CASSPEGGPGELFF.

The CDR3 DNA is TGCGCCAGCAGCGTAGGGACAGGGAGCTCCTACAATGAGCAGTTCTTC. It codes for CASSVGTGSSYNEQFF. The chain couples TRBV5-1 to TRBJ2-1; TRBD1 matches 9 bases. The V gene's germline CDR1 is SGHRS and CDR2 YFSETQ. J was trimmed by 0 bases and V by 4 bases; bases with no gene match: 5. The CDR3 covers 16 residues.

The rearrangement links TRBV5-1 to TRBJ2-3, with 9 nucleotides matching TRBD2. The germline gives CDR1 SGHRS, CDR2 YFSETQ. The CDR3 is 18 amino acids. The trim removed 4 bases at V and 5 bases at J, leaving 17 bases unmatched. The CDR3 region is CASSPDIQGGGAGDTQYF. The CDR3 DNA sequence: TGCGCCAGCAGCCCCGACATTCAAGGCGGGGGGGCCGGAGATACGCAGTATTTT. Looking up the rest from reference TRBV5-1 and TRBJ2-3 gives the full variable domain: KAGVTQTPRYLIKTRGQQVTLSCSPISGHRSVSWYQQTPGQGLQFLFEYFSETQRNKGNFPGRFSGRQFSNSRSEMNVSTLELGDSALYLCASSPDIQGGGAGDTQYFGPGTRLTVL.

The rearrangement uses TRBV2 and TRBJ1-1; D ambiguous. The CDR3 extends over 12 amino acids. The germline gives CDR1 SNHLY, CDR2 FYNNEI. V was trimmed by 9 bases and J by 10 bases, leaving 18 bases between them. CDR3 nucleotides: TGTGCCAGTATCCGACTCTCGGTTGGAGCTTTCTTT. It specifies CASIRLSVGAFF.

The CDR3 loop reads CASTLDRIGNTIYF. DNA of the CDR3: TGTGCCAGCACCCTAGACAGAATTGGAAACACCATATATTTT. V gene TRBV9 combines with J gene TRBJ1-3; D is perhaps TRBD1 (5 bases). The ends were cut back, 6 bases at V and 3 bases at J, with 13 bases in the middle. Germline V gives CDR1 SGDLS, CDR2 YYNGEE. The CDR3 runs 14 residues.

The chain links TRBV5-1 to TRBJ2-3; D might be TRBD1 (6 bases). The CDR3 length is 14 residues. The germline V and J ends were trimmed by 0 bases and 4 bases, with 9 bases remaining between them. Looked up from germline, CDR1 is SGHRS and CDR2 is YFSETQ. CDR3 in DNA: TGCGCCAGCAGCTTGGAAGGGGGATCAGATACGCAGTATTTT. It yields the protein CASSLEGGSDTQYF.

This sequence joins TRBV6-1 and TRBJ2-3; weak D call: TRBD2 (5 bases). Trimming took 2 bases from V and 4 from J, leaving 10 bases between them. There are 14 residues in the CDR3. Germline loops: CDR1 MNHNS, CDR2 SASEGT. The CDR3 region has the DNA TGTGCCAGCAGTGAACGGGGTGGAGCAGATACGCAGTATTTT. Protein: CASSERGGADTQYF.

The chain employs TRBV30 and TRBJ2-7; the D gene is possibly TRBD1 (5 bases). This CDR3 is built from 12 residues. V gave up 3 bases and J gave up 2 bases, with 8 bases separating them. CDR1 is GTSNPN, CDR2 SVGIG, per germline (reference sequence). CDR3 coding DNA: TGTGCCTGGAGCAGACAGACCTACGAGCAGTACTTC. Protein: CAWSRQTYEQYF. The variable domain in full, completed from reference TRBV30 and TRBJ2-7, reads SQTIHQWPATLVQPVGSPLSLECTVEGTSNPNLYWYRQAAGRGLQLLFYSVGIGQISSEVPQNLSASRPQDRQFILSSKKLLLSDSGFYLCAWSRQTYEQYFGPGTRLTVT.

This sequence joins TRBV7-8 and TRBJ2-7; the match to TRBD2 covers 10 bases. Germline V gene data show CDR1 as SGHVS and CDR2 as FQNEAQ. V lost 4 bases to trimming and J lost 4 bases; unmatched junction nucleotides: 10. The CDR3 contains 16 residues. CDR3 amino acids: CASSSQAASGGYEQYF. CDR3 coding DNA: TGTGCCAGCAGCTCCCAGGCGGCTAGCGGGGGTTACGAGCAGTACTTC.

The V call is TRBV6-1, the J call TRBJ2-7; a weak D match, TRBD2 (6 bases). The V end was cut by 4 bases, the J end by 1 base, with 14 bases between. This CDR3 has 15 residues. Germline assignment: CDR1 MNHNS and CDR2 SASEGT. The CDR3: CASSATGSLSYEQYF. The CDR3 DNA reads TGTGCCAGCAGTGCAACCGGGAGCCTATCCTACGAGCAGTACTTC.

The V call is TRBV6-1, the J call TRBJ1-1; TRBD1 matches at 7 bases. The CDR3 consists of 13 residues. Germline V CDR1 and CDR2: MNHNS, SASEGT. V shed 6 bases, J shed 5 bases, and the junction held 6 bases outside the gene matches. CDR3 nucleotides: TGTGCCAGCAGAGACAGGGCGTGGACTGAAGCTTTCTTT. As protein: CASRDRAWTEAFF.